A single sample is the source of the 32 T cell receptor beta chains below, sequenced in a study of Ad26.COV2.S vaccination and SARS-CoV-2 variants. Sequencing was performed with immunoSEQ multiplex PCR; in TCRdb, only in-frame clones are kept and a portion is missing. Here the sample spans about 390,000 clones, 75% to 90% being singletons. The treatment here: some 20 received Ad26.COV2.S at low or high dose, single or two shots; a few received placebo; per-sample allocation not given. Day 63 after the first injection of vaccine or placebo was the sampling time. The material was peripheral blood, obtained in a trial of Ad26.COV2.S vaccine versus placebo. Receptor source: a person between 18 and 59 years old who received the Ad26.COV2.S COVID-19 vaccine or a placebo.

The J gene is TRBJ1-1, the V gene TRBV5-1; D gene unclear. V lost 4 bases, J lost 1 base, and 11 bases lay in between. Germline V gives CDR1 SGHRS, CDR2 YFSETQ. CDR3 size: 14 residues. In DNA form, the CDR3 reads TGCGCCAGCAGCGTTGGACCGTCGAACACTGAAGCTTTCTTT. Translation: CASSVGPSNTEAFF.

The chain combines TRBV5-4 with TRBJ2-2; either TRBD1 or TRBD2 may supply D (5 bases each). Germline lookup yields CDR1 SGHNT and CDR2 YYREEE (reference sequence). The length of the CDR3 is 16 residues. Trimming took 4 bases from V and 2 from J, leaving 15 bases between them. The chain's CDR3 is CASSPPPRGNTGELFF. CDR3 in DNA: TGTGCCAGCAGCCCCCCCCCGAGGGGTAACACCGGGGAGCTGTTTTTT.

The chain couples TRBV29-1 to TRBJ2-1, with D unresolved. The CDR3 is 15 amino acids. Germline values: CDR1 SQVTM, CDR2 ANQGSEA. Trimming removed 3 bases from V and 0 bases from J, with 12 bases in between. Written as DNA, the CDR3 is TGCAGCGTTGAGACGGACGTGAGCTCCTACAATGAGCAGTTCTTC. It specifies CSVETDVSSYNEQFF.

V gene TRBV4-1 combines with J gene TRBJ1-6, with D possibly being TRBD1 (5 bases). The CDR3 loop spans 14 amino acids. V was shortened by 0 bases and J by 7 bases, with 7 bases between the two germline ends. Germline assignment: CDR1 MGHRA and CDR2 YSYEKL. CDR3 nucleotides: TGCGCCAGCAGCCAAGAGCCAGGGAATTCACCCCTCCACTTT. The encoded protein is CASSQEPGNSPLHF.

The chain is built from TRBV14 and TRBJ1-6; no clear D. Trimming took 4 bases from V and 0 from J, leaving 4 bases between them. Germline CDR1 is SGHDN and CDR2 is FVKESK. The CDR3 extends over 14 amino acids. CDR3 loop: CASSLSSYNSPLHF. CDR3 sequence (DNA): TGTGCCAGCAGCCTGAGCTCCTATAATTCACCCCTCCACTTT.

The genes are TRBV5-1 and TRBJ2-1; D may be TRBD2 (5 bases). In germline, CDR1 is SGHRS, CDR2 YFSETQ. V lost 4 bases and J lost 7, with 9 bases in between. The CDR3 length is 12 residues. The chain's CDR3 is CASSLLENEQFF. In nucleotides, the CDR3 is TGCGCCAGCAGCCTACTAGAAAATGAGCAGTTCTTC.

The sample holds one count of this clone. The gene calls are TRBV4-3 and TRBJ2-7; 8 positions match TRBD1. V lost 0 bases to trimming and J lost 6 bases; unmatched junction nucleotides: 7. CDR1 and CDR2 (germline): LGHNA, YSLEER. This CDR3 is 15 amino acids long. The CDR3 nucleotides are TGCGCCAGCAGCCAAGAGCCCAGGGGGCCCGCCGAGCAGTACTTC. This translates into CASSQEPRGPAEQYF.

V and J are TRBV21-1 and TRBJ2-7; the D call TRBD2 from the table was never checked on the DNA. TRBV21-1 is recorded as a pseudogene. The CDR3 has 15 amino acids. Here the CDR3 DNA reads TGTGCCAGCAGCAAATCTCGGACTTGGCTCTACGAGCAGTACTTC. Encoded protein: CASSKSRTWLYEQYF.

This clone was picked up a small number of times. DNA of the CDR3: TGTGCCAGCAGCTCCCATAGCCCCTCACCCCTCCACTTT. Translating it yields CASSSHSPSPLHF. The rearrangement joins TRBV5-6 to TRBJ1-6, with unresolved D. This CDR3 has 13 residues. Trimming shortened V by 3 bases and J by 10 bases, and 11 bases separated the two germline ends. Germline lookup yields CDR1 SGHDT and CDR2 YYEEEE.

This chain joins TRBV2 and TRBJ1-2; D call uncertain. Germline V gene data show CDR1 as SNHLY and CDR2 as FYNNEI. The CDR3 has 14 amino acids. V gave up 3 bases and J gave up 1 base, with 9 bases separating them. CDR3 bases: TGTGCCAGCAGTGAGCCCCCCAGTAACTATGGCTACACCTTC. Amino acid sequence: CASSEPPSNYGYTF.

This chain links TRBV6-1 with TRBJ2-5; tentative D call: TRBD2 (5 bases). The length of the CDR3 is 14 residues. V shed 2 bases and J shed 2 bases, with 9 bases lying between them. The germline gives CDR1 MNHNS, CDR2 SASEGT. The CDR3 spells CASSEIEGQETQYF. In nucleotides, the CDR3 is TGTGCCAGCAGTGAAATAGAGGGACAAGAGACCCAGTACTTC.

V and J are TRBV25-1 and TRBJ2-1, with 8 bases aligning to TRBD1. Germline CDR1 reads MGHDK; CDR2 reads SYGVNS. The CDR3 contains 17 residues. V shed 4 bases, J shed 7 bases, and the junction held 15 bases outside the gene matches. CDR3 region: CASSAIWGQEPSNEQFF. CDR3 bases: TGTGCCAGCAGTGCCATTTGGGGACAGGAGCCAAGTAATGAGCAGTTCTTC.

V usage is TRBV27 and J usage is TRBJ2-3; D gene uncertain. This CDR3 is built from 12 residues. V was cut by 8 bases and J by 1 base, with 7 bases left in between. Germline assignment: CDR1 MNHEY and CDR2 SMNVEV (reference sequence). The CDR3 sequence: CASSHGTDTQYF. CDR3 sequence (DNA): TGTGCCAGCTCCCACGGCACAGATACGCAGTATTTT.

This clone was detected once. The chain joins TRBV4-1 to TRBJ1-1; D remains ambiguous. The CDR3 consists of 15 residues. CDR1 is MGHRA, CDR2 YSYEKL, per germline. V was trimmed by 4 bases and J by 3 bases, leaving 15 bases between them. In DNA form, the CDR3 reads TGCGCCAGCAGCCTAAGCGCGTGGGGTGACACTGAAGCTTTCTTT. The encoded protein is CASSLSAWGDTEAFF.

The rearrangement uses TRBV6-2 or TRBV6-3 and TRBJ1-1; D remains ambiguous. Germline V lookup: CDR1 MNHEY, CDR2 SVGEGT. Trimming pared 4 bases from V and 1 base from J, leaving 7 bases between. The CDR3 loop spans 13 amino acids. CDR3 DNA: TGTGCCAGCAGTTGGCTTTGGAACACTGAAGCTTTCTTT. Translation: CASSWLWNTEAFF.

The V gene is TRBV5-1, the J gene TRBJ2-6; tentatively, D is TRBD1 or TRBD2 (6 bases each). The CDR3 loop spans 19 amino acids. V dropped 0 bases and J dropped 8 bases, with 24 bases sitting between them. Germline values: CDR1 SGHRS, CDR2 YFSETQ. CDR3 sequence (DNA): TGCGCCAGCAGCTTGGCGGGGGCGGGTAGTTATCTCAACTCCAACGTCCTGACTTTC. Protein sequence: CASSLAGAGSYLNSNVLTF.

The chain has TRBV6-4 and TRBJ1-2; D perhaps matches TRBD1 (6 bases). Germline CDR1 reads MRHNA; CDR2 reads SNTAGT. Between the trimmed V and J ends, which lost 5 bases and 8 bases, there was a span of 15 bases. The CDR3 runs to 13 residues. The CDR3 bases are TGTGCCAGCAGTCCGGGAGGGGGTGGCGGCTACACCTTC. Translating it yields CASSPGGGGGYTF.

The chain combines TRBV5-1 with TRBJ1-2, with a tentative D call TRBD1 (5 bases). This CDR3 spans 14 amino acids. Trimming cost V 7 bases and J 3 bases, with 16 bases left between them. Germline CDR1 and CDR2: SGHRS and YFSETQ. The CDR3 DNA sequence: TGCGCCAGCTCAAGGGGCGCTTCTGACTATGGCTACACCTTC. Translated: CASSRGASDYGYTF. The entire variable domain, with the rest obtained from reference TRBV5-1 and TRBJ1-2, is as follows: KAGVTQTPRYLIKTRGQQVTLSCSPISGHRSVSWYQQTPGQGLQFLFEYFSETQRNKGNFPGRFSGRQFSNSRSEMNVSTLELGDSALYLCASSRGASDYGYTFGSGTRLTVV.

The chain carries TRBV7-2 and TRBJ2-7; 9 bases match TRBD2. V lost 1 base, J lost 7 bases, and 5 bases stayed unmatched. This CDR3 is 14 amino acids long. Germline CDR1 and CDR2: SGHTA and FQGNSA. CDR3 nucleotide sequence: TGTGCCAGCAGCTTAGTTGCGGGGGGGTCGGAGCAGTACTTC. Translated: CASSLVAGGSEQYF. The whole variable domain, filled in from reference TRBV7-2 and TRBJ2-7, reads GAGVSQSPSNKVTEKGKDVELRCDPISGHTALYWYRQSLGQGLEFLIYFQGNSAPDKSGLPSDRFSAERTGGSVSTLTIQRTQQEDSAVYLCASSLVAGGSEQYFGPGTRLTVT.

In DNA, the CDR3 is TGTGCCAGCAGTTCTTACACGGGACCTCAGTACTTC. Protein: CASSSYTGPQYF. The chain uses TRBV27 and TRBJ2-4; D is tentatively TRBD1 or TRBD2 (5 bases each). V dropped 4 bases and J dropped 12 bases, with 13 bases sitting between them. There are 12 residues in the CDR3. CDR1 is MNHEY, CDR2 SMNVEV, per germline (reference sequence).

The chain's CDR3 is CARSIKGLAGGTSTDTQYF. In DNA form, the CDR3 reads TGCGCCAGGAGCATTAAGGGACTAGCGGGGGGGACTAGCACAGATACGCAGTATTTT. The rearrangement links TRBV10-1 to TRBJ2-3, with 16 nucleotides matching TRBD2. The CDR3 is made up of 19 amino acids. Germline V gene data show CDR1 as WNHNN and CDR2 as SYGVQD (reference sequence). V was clipped by 9 bases and J by 0 bases; unmatched bases: 12.

CDR3 coding DNA: TGTGCCAGCAGTTTATGGGGACGGACAGGTGATGAAAAACTGTTTTTT. The encoded protein is CASSLWGRTGDEKLFF. J is TRBJ1-4 and V is TRBV28, with TRBD1 identical over 7 bases. CDR3 length: 16 amino acids. Germline CDR1 MDHEN, CDR2 SYDVKM. The V segment lost 0 bases and the J segment 6 bases; nucleotides outside the gene matches: 7. The full variable domain, completed using reference TRBV28 and TRBJ1-4, is DVKVTQSSRYLVKRTGEKVFLECVQDMDHENMFWYRQDPGLGLRLIYFSYDVKMKEKGDIPEGYSVSREKKERFSLILESASTNQTSMYLCASSLWGRTGDEKLFFGSGTQLSVL.

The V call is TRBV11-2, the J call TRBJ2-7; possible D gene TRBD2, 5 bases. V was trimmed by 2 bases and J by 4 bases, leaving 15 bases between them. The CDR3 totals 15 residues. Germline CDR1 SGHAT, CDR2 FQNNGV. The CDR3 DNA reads TGTGCCAGCAGCTTAAAGCCGGGATTAAAATACGAGCAGTACTTC. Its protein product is CASSLKPGLKYEQYF.

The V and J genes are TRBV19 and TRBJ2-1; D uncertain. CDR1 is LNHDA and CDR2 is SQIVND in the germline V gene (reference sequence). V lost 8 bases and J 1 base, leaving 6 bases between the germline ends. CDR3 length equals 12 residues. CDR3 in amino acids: CASSRSYNEQFF. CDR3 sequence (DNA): TGTGCCAGTTCTCGTTCCTACAATGAGCAGTTCTTC. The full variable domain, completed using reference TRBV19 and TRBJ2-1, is DGGITQSPKYLFRKEGQNVTLSCEQNLNHDAMYWYRQDPGQGLRLIYYSQIVNDFQKGDIAEGYSVSREKKESFPLTVTSAQKNPTAFYLCASSRSYNEQFFGPGTRLTVL.

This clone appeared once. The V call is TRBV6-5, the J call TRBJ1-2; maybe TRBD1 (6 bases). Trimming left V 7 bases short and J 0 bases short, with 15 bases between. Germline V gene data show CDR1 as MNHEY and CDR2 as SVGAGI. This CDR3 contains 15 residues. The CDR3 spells CASNPGVLANYGYTF. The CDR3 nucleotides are TGTGCCAGCAACCCAGGGGTCCTAGCTAACTATGGCTACACCTTC.

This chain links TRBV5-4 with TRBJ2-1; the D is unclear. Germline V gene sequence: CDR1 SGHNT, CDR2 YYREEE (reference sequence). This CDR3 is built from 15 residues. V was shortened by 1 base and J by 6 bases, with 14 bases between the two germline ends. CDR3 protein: CASSLPGVMSNEQFF. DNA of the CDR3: TGTGCCAGCAGCTTGCCCGGAGTGATGTCCAATGAGCAGTTCTTC.

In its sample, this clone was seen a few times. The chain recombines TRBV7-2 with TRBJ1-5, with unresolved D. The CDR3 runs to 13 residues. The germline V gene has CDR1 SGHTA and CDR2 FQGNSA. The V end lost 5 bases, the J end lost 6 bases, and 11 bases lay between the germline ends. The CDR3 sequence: CASSDLFGQPQHF. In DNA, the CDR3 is TGTGCCAGCAGCGACCTATTCGGTCAGCCCCAGCATTTT. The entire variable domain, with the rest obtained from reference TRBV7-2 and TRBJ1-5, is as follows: GAGVSQSPSNKVTEKGKDVELRCDPISGHTALYWYRQSLGQGLEFLIYFQGNSAPDKSGLPSDRFSAERTGGSVSTLTIQRTQQEDSAVYLCASSDLFGQPQHFGDGTRLSIL.

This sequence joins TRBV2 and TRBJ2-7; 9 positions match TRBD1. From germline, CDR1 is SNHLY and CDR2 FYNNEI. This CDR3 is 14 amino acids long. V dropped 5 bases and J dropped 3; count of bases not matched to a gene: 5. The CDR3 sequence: CASSNTGGRYEQYF. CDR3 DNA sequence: TGTGCCAGCAGTAATACAGGGGGCCGCTACGAGCAGTACTTC.

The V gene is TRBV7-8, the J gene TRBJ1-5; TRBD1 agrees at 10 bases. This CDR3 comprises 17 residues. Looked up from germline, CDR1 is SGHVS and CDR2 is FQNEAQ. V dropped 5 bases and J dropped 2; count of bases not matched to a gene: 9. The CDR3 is CASSLKTGGFGNQPQHF. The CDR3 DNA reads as TGTGCCAGCAGCCTAAAGACAGGGGGCTTTGGCAATCAGCCCCAGCATTTT.

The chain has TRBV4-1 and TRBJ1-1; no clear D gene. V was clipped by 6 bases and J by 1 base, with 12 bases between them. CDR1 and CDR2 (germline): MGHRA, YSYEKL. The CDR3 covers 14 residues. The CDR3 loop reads CASSIHRENTEAFF. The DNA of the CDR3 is TGCGCCAGCAGTATCCACAGAGAGAACACTGAAGCTTTCTTT.

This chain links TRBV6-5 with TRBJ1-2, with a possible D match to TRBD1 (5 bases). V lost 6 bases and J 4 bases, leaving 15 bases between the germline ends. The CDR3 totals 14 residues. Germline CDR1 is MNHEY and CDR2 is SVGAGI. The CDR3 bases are TGTGCCAGCAGCGCGGACACGAACCTCTATGGCTACACCTTC. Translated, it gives CASSADTNLYGYTF.

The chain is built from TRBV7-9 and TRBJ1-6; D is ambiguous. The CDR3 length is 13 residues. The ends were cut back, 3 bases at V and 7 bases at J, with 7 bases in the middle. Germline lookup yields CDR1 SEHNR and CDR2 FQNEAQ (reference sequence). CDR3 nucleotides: TGTGCCAGCAGCTTGGGGTTGAATTCACCCCTCCACTTT. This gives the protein CASSLGLNSPLHF.